This TCR beta chain was observed in a study of human T cells and chemical hapten exposure. Study-level background: DPC at 2% was the sensitizing agent, placed on approximately 2 cm by approximately 2 cm of upper inner arm skin. Per-sample TCR yields varied mainly from small pooled library volume differences.

Unique molecular identifiers were affixed to discrete cDNA molecules within the library. TCRdb analysed the RACE reads with MiXCR anew, one entry per CDR3 protein. In the table there are approximately 75,000 distinct CDR3 sequences, about 9% of which are singletons. Germline CDR1 is SGHNT and CDR2 is YYREEE (reference sequence). V lost 1 base, J lost 7 bases, and 12 bases lay in between. This CDR3 comprises 13 residues. Time point meaning: patch test 2, 6 weeks after DPC sensitization. As to treatment: therapeutic diphenylcyclopropenone sensitization with weekly scalp DPC. V usage is TRBV5-4 and J usage is TRBJ2-7; either TRBD1 or TRBD2 may fit D (6 bases each). The source of this sequence is a woman aged 45-65 years with alopecia areata. Some clones in this sample may be carry-over from other donors' samples. Source: whole blood, taken in connection with sensitization to the hapten diphenylcyclopropenone (DPC). CDR3: CASSLRGRGEQYF. Here the CDR3 DNA reads TGTGCCAGCAGCTTGCGGGGGCGAGGTGAGCAGTACTTC. The whole variable domain, filled in from reference TRBV5-4 and TRBJ2-7, reads ETGVTQSPTHLIKTRGQQVTLRCSSQSGHNTVSWYQQALGQGPQFIFQYYREEENGRGNFPPRFSGLQFPNYSSELNVNALELDDSALYLCASSLRGRGEQYFGPGTRLTVT.